What follows are 16 T cell receptor beta chains derived from one specimen sequenced in a study of cytomegalovirus exposure and HLA in healthy donors. Profiled with immunoSEQ multiplex PCR; TCRdb holds only in-frame clones, not every one. The sample records 80,000 to 95,000 clones, 80% to 95% being singletons. The sequenced sample consisted of PBMCs. Every receptor here comes from a woman aged 25 to 39 in good health and CMV-seropositive.

The CDR3 region has the DNA TGTGCCTGGAGTGTACCAATAGCGGGCGCAGATACGCAGTATTTT. It encodes CAWSVPIAGADTQYF. The J gene is TRBJ2-3, the V gene TRBV30; 7 bases agree with TRBD2. Losses at the gene ends were 0 bases for V and 4 bases for J; bases not matched to a gene: 7. Germline CDR1 GTSNPN, CDR2 SVGIG (reference sequence). This CDR3 has 15 amino acids. The full variable domain, its missing parts supplied by reference TRBV30 and TRBJ2-3, is SQTIHQWPATLVQPVGSPLSLECTVEGTSNPNLYWYRQAAGRGLQLLFYSVGIGQISSEVPQNLSASRPQDRQFILSSKKLLLSDSGFYLCAWSVPIAGADTQYFGPGTRLTVL.

The rearrangement joins TRBV10-1 to TRBJ2-1; perhaps TRBD2 as D (6 bases). Trimming shortened V by 5 bases and J by 12 bases, and 17 bases separated the two germline ends. The CDR3 is made up of 13 amino acids. Germline loops: CDR1 WNHNN, CDR2 SYGVQD (reference sequence). In nucleotides, the CDR3 is TGCGCCAGCAGTACGGACTTATCCGGGAGGCAGTTCTTC. It yields the protein CASSTDLSGRQFF.

The chain employs TRBV5-1 and TRBJ2-1, with D possibly being TRBD1 (6 bases). The CDR3 has 16 residues. The germline V and J ends were trimmed by 2 bases and 2 bases, with 14 bases remaining between them. CDR1 is SGHRS, CDR2 YFSETQ, per germline. The CDR3 DNA sequence: TGCGCCAGCAGCTTATCATTGGACAGACCCTACAATGAGCAGTTCTTC. Protein sequence: CASSLSLDRPYNEQFF.

J is TRBJ2-7 and V is TRBV28, with TRBD1 as a possible D gene (6 bases). The V and J ends lost 4 bases and 0 bases respectively, with 19 bases between them. There are 17 residues in the CDR3. Germline-derived CDR1 and CDR2 are MDHEN and SYDVKM. This CDR3 reads CASSYPRDTQFSYEQYF. In nucleotides, the CDR3 is TGTGCCAGCAGTTACCCCCGGGACACACAATTCTCCTACGAGCAGTACTTC.

A note on this clone: Other DNA sequences within the sample encode an identical CDR3. The chain is built from TRBV9 and TRBJ2-6; D may be TRBD1 (6 bases). This CDR3 comprises 15 residues. Looked up from germline, CDR1 is SGDLS and CDR2 is YYNGEE. V lost 3 bases to trimming and J lost 2 bases, with 9 bases between them. CDR3 loop: CASSARTAGANVLTF. The DNA for the CDR3 is TGTGCCAGCAGCGCCCGGACAGCTGGGGCCAACGTCCTGACTTTC.

The rearrangement uses TRBV11-3 and TRBJ2-2, with 7 bases aligning to TRBD2. V shed 8 bases, J shed 5 bases, and the junction held 11 bases outside the gene matches. Germline CDR1 SGHNT, CDR2 YENEEA. The CDR3 is made up of 15 amino acids. This chain's CDR3 is CASARARESTGELFF. CDR3 sequence (DNA): TGTGCCAGCGCCCGGGCGCGGGAGTCGACCGGGGAGCTGTTTTTT.

The chain has TRBV5-6 and TRBJ2-4; 9 bases agree with TRBD2. The V segment lost 3 bases and the J segment 5 bases; nucleotides outside the gene matches: 3. This CDR3 contains 14 residues. Germline V lookup: CDR1 SGHDT, CDR2 YYEEEE. CDR3 coding DNA: TGTGCCAGCAGCTATATAGCGGGGGAAAACATTCAGTACTTC. Protein sequence: CASSYIAGENIQYF.

J is TRBJ2-1 and V is TRBV2, with 12 bases fitting TRBD2. Germline lookup yields CDR1 SNHLY and CDR2 FYNNEI. This CDR3 comprises 16 residues. The junction had 14 bases not matched to a gene; V was cut back by 7 bases and J by 10 bases. CDR3 sequence: CASMASSGRGLEEQFF. CDR3 in DNA: TGTGCCAGCATGGCCTCTAGCGGGAGGGGGCTCGAGGAGCAGTTCTTC.

This clone was seen a single time. The chain is built from TRBV7-2 and TRBJ2-1; 9 nucleotides line up with TRBD2. V lost 6 bases to trimming and J lost 10 bases; unmatched junction nucleotides: 10. This CDR3 spans 14 amino acids. Germline lookup yields CDR1 SGHTA and CDR2 FQGNSA. For the CDR3, the DNA is TGTGCCAGCAGACCCACTAGCGGGCCCGGCGAGCAGTTCTTC. Its protein product is CASRPTSGPGEQFF.

The V call is TRBV10-3, the J call TRBJ2-2; no clear D gene. Germline lookup yields CDR1 ENHRY and CDR2 SYGVKD. The length of the CDR3 is 14 residues. With 11 bases removed from V and 2 bases from J, the gap between germline ends came to 15 bases. CDR3 sequence: CAAKSTENTGELFF. The DNA of the CDR3 is TGTGCCGCCAAGTCAACAGAAAACACCGGGGAGCTGTTTTTT.

The chain links TRBV27 to TRBJ2-3; a weak D match, TRBD1 (7 bases). Germline V gene data show CDR1 as MNHEY and CDR2 as SMNVEV (reference sequence). This CDR3 region has 16 residues. Deletions cut 4 bases from V and 1 base from J, with 15 bases between. The CDR3 DNA follows: TGTGCCAGCAGTTCACGCCCCAGGGGGGGCACAGATACGCAGTATTTT. Its protein product is CASSSRPRGGTDTQYF.

V usage is TRBV2 and J usage is TRBJ2-1; TRBD2 agrees at 7 bases. The CDR3 is made up of 15 amino acids. The germline V gene has CDR1 SNHLY and CDR2 FYNNEI. Unmatched junction bases numbered 7, after V lost 5 bases and J lost 3 bases. The CDR3 nucleotides read TGTGCCAGCAGTAAGACTAGCCCACACTACAATGAGCAGTTCTTC. Protein product: CASSKTSPHYNEQFF.

The chain links TRBV6-4 to TRBJ2-1, with 9 positions matching TRBD1. The V gene end was trimmed by 2 bases and the J gene end by 6 bases; junction bases not matched to a gene: 2. The germline V gene has CDR1 MRHNA and CDR2 SNTAGT. The CDR3 runs to 14 residues. The CDR3: CASSDPTGGNEQFF. As DNA, the CDR3 is TGTGCCAGCAGTGACCCGACAGGGGGCAATGAGCAGTTCTTC.

CDR3: CASSLKRESDTQYF. DNA of the CDR3: TGTGCCAGCAGCTTAAAGCGGGAGTCAGATACGCAGTATTTT. The rearrangement joins TRBV14 to TRBJ2-3; 8 bases align to TRBD2. V lost 5 bases and J lost 4; bases outside the gene matches: 5. CDR1 and CDR2 (germline): SGHDN, FVKESK. The CDR3 is 14 residues long.

V and J are TRBV5-1 and TRBJ2-1; TRBD1 agrees at 7 bases. Trimming took 1 base from V and 4 from J; bases not matched to a gene: 8. CDR3 length equals 16 residues. CDR1 and CDR2 from the germline V gene are SGHRS and YFSETQ. The CDR3 loop is CASSLYWDRLYNEQFF. CDR3 sequence (DNA): TGCGCCAGCAGCTTGTATTGGGACAGACTATACAATGAGCAGTTCTTC.

The rearrangement uses TRBV21-1 and TRBJ2-2; the table's D call of TRBD2 was not tested on the DNA. TRBV21-1 is reported as a pseudogene. The CDR3 is made up of 17 amino acids. Here the CDR3 DNA reads TGTGCCAGCAGCAACGGGGTTTGTTGTGCGAACACCGGGGAGCTGTTTTTT. Translating gives CASSNGVCCANTGELFF.